Listed below are T cell receptor beta chains from one sample, sequenced in a study of T cell changes during pregnancy in multiple sclerosis. This table comes from immunoSEQ multiplex PCR, and its TCRdb copy is limited to in-frame clones, with some not included. Among 70,000 to 95,000 clones listed, about 94% were seen once. The input for sequencing was peripheral blood, taken in the third trimester of pregnancy. Source of these receptors: a female donor with multiple sclerosis, enrolled in a pregnancy study. The CDR3 runs from the conserved cysteine through the conserved F or W. A D gene is named only where the DNA matches it firmly. For some rows the clone size is stated as once, few or many, or as a class when expanded; others skip it.

clone size,CDR3 length,J gene,D gene,V gene,CDR3 protein,CDR3 DNA
-,15,TRBJ2-7,TRBD2,TRBV11-1,CASSLGGRVSYEQYF,TGTGCCAGCAGCTTGGGCGGGAGGGTATCCTACGAGCAGTACTTC
-,15,TRBJ1-2,TRBD1,TRBV9,CASSVSGQGNYGYTF,TGTGCCAGCAGCGTTTCTGGACAGGGTAACTATGGCTACACCTTC
-,13,TRBJ1-2,TRBD1,TRBV7-2,CASSPQTGGSYTF,TGTGCCAGCAGCCCCCAGACAGGGGGCAGCTACACCTTC
-,21,TRBJ1-2,-,TRBV13,CASSPFVIKDSETPASYGYTF,TGTGCCAGCAGCCCATTCGTTATTAAGGACAGCGAAACCCCGGCATCCTATGGCTACACCTTC
-,14,TRBJ1-1,-,TRBV28,CASTLTTGFAEAFF,TGTGCCAGCACGCTAACTACAGGGTTCGCTGAAGCTTTCTTT
-,16,TRBJ2-7,-,TRBV10-3,CATGVDRSERTYEQYF,TGTGCCACCGGGGTAGATCGGAGTGAGCGAACTTACGAGCAGTACTTC
-,14,TRBJ1-1,TRBD1,TRBV5-5,CASSLGTGVIGAFF,TGTGCCAGCAGCCTCGGGACAGGGGTGATCGGAGCTTTCTTT
-,15,TRBJ1-1,TRBD1,TRBV19,CASIIGTGANTEAFF,TGTGCCAGTATTATCGGGACAGGGGCGAACACTGAAGCTTTCTTT
-,15,TRBJ2-3,-,TRBV18,CASSDSGSLGDTQYF,TGTGCCAGCTCAGATTCGGGATCCCTCGGGGATACGCAGTATTTT
-,14,TRBJ2-3,-,TRBV6-5,CASSYSTETATQYF,TGTGCCAGCAGTTACTCGACGGAGACAGCGACGCAGTATTTT
once,14,TRBJ2-5,-,TRBV9,CASQPHPGKETQYF,TGTGCCAGCCAGCCCCACCCAGGGAAAGAGACCCAGTACTTC
-,13,TRBJ2-1,-,TRBV19,CASIGRLTNEQFF,TGTGCCAGTATCGGCAGGTTAACCAATGAGCAGTTCTTC
-,15,TRBJ2-1,-,TRBV7-3,CASSLISGSYNEQFF,TGTGCCAGCAGCTTAATCAGCGGATCCTACAATGAGCAGTTCTTC
-,16,TRBJ1-2,TRBD1,TRBV9,CASSVDHRGQGRGYTF,TGTGCCAGCAGCGTAGACCACAGGGGGCAAGGGAGGGGCTACACCTTC
-,14,TRBJ1-1,TRBD1,TRBV7-9,CASSPGQGYSGAFF,TGTGCCAGCAGCCCCGGACAGGGTTATTCTGGAGCTTTCTTT
-,15,TRBJ2-3,TRBD2,TRBV5-4,CASSLGTSEADTQYF,TGTGCCAGCAGCTTAGGGACTAGCGAGGCAGATACGCAGTATTTT
-,16,TRBJ1-2,TRBD1,TRBV23-1,CASSQSVQGPQMGYTF,TGCGCCAGCAGTCAATCGGTACAGGGGCCGCAAATGGGCTACACCTTC
-,14,TRBJ2-2,-,TRBV4-3,CASSQQGTTGELFF,TGCGCCAGCAGCCAGCAGGGGACGACCGGGGAGCTGTTTTTT
-,16,TRBJ2-7,-,TRBV7-9,CASSFGTGQSSYEQYF,TGTGCCAGCAGCTTCGGTACAGGGCAAAGCTCCTACGAGCAGTACTTC
-,16,TRBJ1-2,TRBD1,TRBV4-1,CASSQASEGTGSRYTF,TGCGCCAGCAGCCAAGCGTCTGAGGGGACAGGGAGTCGCTACACCTTC
-,14,TRBJ2-7,-,TRBV6-1,CASSEMVDRTKQYF,TGTGCCAGCAGTGAAATGGTAGACAGGACGAAGCAGTACTTC
-,15,TRBJ2-3,-,TRBV11-3,CASSLDVGVTDTQYF,TGTGCCAGCAGCTTAGATGTGGGAGTAACAGATACGCAGTATTTT
-,17,TRBJ2-5,-,TRBV5-1,CASSLLQGLGRRETQYF,TGCGCCAGCAGCTTATTACAGGGTCTGGGGAGAAGAGAGACCCAGTACTTC
-,15,TRBJ2-1,-,TRBV27,CASSYLGGPYNEQFF,TGTGCCAGCAGTTACCTGGGGGGGCCCTACAATGAGCAGTTCTTC
-,16,TRBJ1-1,TRBD1,TRBV28,CASSLLGQGLGTEAFF,TGTGCCAGCAGTTTATTGGGACAGGGATTGGGCACTGAAGCTTTCTTT
-,15,TRBJ2-2,TRBD2,TRBV19,CASIPGTRGTGELFF,TGTGCCAGTATTCCCGGGACTAGGGGAACCGGGGAGCTGTTTTTT
-,15,TRBJ2-3,TRBD1,TRBV5-1,CASSPRGLRTDTQYF,TGCGCCAGCAGCCCCAGGGGGCTACGCACAGATACGCAGTATTTT
-,15,TRBJ1-1,TRBD1,TRBV7-6,CASSLGQASNTEAFF,TGTGCCAGCAGCCTCGGACAGGCCTCCAACACTGAAGCTTTCTTT
-,11,TRBJ2-1,TRBD2,TRBV29-1,CSIGGDNEQFF,TGCAGCATTGGGGGGGACAATGAGCAGTTCTTC
-,15,TRBJ2-2,TRBD2,TRBV7-9,CASSLERGYNGELFF,TGTGCCAGCAGCTTAGAGCGGGGATATAACGGGGAGCTGTTTTTT
once,16,TRBJ2-5,TRBD2,TRBV4-1,CASSPTSGDGQETQYF,TGCGCCAGCAGCCCGACTAGCGGGGACGGTCAAGAGACCCAGTACTTC
-,12,TRBJ1-2,TRBD1,TRBV28,CASSYPGGGYTF,TGTGCCAGCAGTTACCCAGGGGGCGGCTACACCTTC
-,11,TRBJ1-4,-,TRBV30,CAWSPDKSLFF,TGTGCCTGGAGTCCGGACAAATCACTGTTTTTT
-,13,TRBJ2-7,TRBD2,TRBV28,CASGAGNSYEQYF,TGTGCCAGCGGAGCGGGAAACTCCTACGAGCAGTACTTC
once,17,TRBJ2-7,TRBD2,TRBV30,CACQPFGGTSGTGEQYF,TGTGCCTGTCAACCCTTTGGAGGGACTAGCGGGACGGGCGAGCAGTACTTC
-,15,TRBJ2-7,TRBD2,TRBV2,CASSDFMAGANEQYF,TGTGCCAGCAGTGATTTTATGGCGGGAGCCAACGAGCAGTACTTC
-,15,TRBJ1-5,TRBD1,TRBV6-1,CASSLDRGTNQPQHF,TGTGCCAGCAGTTTGGACAGGGGTACCAATCAGCCCCAGCATTTT
-,15,TRBJ1-4,TRBD1,TRBV5-1,CASSWTGPTNEKLFF,TGCGCCAGCAGCTGGACAGGCCCAACTAATGAAAAACTGTTTTTT
once,15,TRBJ2-1,TRBD2,TRBV4-3,CASSPGSGSLNEQFF,TGCGCCAGCAGCCCTGGTAGCGGGAGTCTCAATGAGCAGTTCTTC
-,15,TRBJ2-2,TRBD1,TRBV28,CASRLQGEIAGELFF,TGTGCCAGCAGGTTACAGGGGGAAATAGCCGGGGAGCTGTTTTTT
once,17,TRBJ2-3,TRBD2,TRBV9,CASSVDPAGGQMDTQYF,TGTGCCAGCAGCGTAGACCCAGCGGGAGGGCAGATGGATACGCAGTATTTT
-,16,TRBJ1-1,TRBD1,TRBV4-1,CASSQEIQGWRTEAFF,TGCGCCAGCAGCCAAGAGATACAGGGGTGGCGGACTGAAGCTTTCTTT
-,16,TRBJ2-3,TRBD2,TRBV6-1,CASSEALAGAADTQYF,TGTGCCAGCAGTGAAGCGCTCGCGGGAGCCGCAGATACGCAGTATTTT
once,14,TRBJ1-1,TRBD1,TRBV5-4,CASSKIQGTVRAFF,TGTGCCAGCAGCAAAATACAGGGGACAGTAAGAGCTTTCTTT
-,13,TRBJ1-3,TRBD1,TRBV6-1,CASRPGQGNTIYF,TGTGCCAGCAGGCCGGGACAGGGAAACACCATATATTTT
-,11,TRBJ1-2,-,TRBV28,CASSHNYGYTF,TGTGCCAGCAGCCATAACTATGGCTACACCTTC
-,12,TRBJ2-7,TRBD2,TRBV18,CASSLAGDEQYF,TGTGCCAGCTCACTAGCGGGAGACGAGCAGTACTTC
-,17,TRBJ2-6,-,TRBV9,CASSVGPGTSGANVLTF,TGTGCCAGCAGCGTAGGCCCGGGGACTTCTGGGGCCAACGTCCTGACTTTC
-,14,TRBJ1-1,TRBD1,TRBV19,CASSVTGVGTEAFF,TGTGCCAGTAGTGTGACAGGGGTGGGCACTGAAGCTTTCTTT
-,17,TRBJ2-7,TRBD1,TRBV13,CASSSLTTGVGPREQYF,TGTGCCAGCAGCTCCCTGACCACAGGGGTCGGCCCTCGAGAGCAGTACTTC